This TCR beta chain is from a study of T cell responses to AZD1222 COVID-19 vaccine. The study, taken as a whole, reports: Sampling that yielded the repertoires occurred only after the peak T cell response.

Profiling relied on immunoSEQ multiplex PCR, and the TCRdb table lists in-frame clones only, not all of them. Of 150,000 to 200,000 clones listed, approximately 89% are singletons. CDR1 and CDR2 from the germline V gene are MNHEY and SMNVEV (reference sequence). The CDR3 consists of 13 residues. V gave up 0 bases and J gave up 10 bases, with 13 bases separating them. Remarks on this clone: The target antigen is unknown.

This TCR derives from an adult who received the AZD1222 COVID-19 vaccine. The gene calls are TRBV27 and TRBJ2-7; D assignment may be TRBD1 or TRBD2 (5 bases each). Material: peripheral blood, obtained 28 days after the second AZD1222 dose. The CDR3 loop reads CASSLSSGGVQYF. In DNA form, the CDR3 reads TGTGCCAGCAGTTTATCGAGTGGGGGTGTTCAGTACTTC.